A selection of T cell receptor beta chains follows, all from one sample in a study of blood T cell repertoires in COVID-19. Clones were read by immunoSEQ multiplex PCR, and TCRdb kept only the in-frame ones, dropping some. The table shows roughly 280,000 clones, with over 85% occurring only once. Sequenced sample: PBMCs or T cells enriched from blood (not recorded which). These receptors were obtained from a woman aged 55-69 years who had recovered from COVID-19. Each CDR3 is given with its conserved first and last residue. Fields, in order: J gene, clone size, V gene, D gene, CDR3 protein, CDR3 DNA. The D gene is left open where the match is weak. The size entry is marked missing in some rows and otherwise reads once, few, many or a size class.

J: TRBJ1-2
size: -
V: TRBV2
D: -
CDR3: CASSGDGGSGYTF
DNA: TGTGCCAGCAGTGGGGACGGGGGGTCTGGCTACACCTTC

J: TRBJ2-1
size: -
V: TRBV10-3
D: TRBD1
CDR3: CASGLGDSWNEQFF
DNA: TGTGCATCAGGATTGGGGGACAGCTGGAATGAGCAGTTCTTC

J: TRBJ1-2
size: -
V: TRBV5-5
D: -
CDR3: CASSHASGSANYGYTF
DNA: TGTGCCAGCAGCCACGCTTCAGGGTCTGCTAACTATGGCTACACCTTC

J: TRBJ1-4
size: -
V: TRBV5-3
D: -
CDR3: CATPRVSRGDEKLFF
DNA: TGTGCCACCCCGCGAGTGAGCAGGGGAGATGAAAAACTGTTTTTT

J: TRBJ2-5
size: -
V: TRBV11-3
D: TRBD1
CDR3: CASSLGQGEGETQYF
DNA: TGTGCCAGCAGCCTAGGACAGGGGGAGGGTGAGACCCAGTACTTC

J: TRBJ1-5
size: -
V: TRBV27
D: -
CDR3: CASSLRGNQPQHF
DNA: TGTGCCAGCAGTTTACGCGGGAATCAGCCCCAGCATTTT

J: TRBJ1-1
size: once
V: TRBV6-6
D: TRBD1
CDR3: CASTRQGQGAAMNTEAFF
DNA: TGTGCCAGCACTCGCCAGGGACAGGGGGCCGCTATGAACACTGAAGCTTTCTTT

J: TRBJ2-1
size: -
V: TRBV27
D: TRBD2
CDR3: CASSLIGLAGLNEQFF
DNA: TGTGCCAGCAGTTTAATCGGACTAGCGGGACTCAATGAGCAGTTCTTC

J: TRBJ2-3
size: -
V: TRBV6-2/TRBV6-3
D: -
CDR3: CASSYEAGHSADTQYF
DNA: TGTGCCAGCAGTTACGAGGCAGGGCATTCGGCAGATACGCAGTATTTT

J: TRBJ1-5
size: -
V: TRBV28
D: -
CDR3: CASSWGSNQPQHF
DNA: TGTGCCAGCAGTTGGGGCAGCAATCAGCCCCAGCATTTT

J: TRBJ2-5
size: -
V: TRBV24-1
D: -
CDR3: CATSQGETQYF
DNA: TGTGCCACCAGTCAGGGGGAGACCCAGTACTTC

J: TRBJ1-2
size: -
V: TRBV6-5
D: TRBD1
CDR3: CASRAGGYGYTF
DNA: TGTGCCAGCAGGGCAGGGGGCTATGGCTACACCTTC

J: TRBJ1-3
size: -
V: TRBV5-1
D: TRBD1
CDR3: CASTPQGAGTGNTIYF
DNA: TGCGCCAGCACGCCACAGGGGGCCGGGACTGGAAACACCATATATTTT

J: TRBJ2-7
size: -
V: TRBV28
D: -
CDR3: CASRTIRTVSHSYEQYF
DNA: TGTGCCAGCAGGACAATAAGGACAGTCTCACACTCCTACGAGCAGTACTTC

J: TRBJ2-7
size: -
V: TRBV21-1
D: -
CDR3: CASSKPPLAYPYEQYF
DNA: TGTGCCAGCAGCAAACCACCCCTAGCCTACCCCTACGAGCAGTACTTC

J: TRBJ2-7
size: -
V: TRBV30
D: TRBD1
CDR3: CAQDRGPYEQYF
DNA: TGTGCCCAGGACAGGGGGCCCTACGAGCAGTACTTC

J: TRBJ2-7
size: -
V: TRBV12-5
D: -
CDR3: CASARTPTYEQYF
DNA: TGTGCTAGTGCCAGGACACCGACCTACGAGCAGTACTTC

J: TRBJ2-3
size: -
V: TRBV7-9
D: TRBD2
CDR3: CATTEAGGSTDTQYF
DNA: TGTGCCACCACTGAAGCGGGAGGTAGCACAGATACGCAGTATTTT

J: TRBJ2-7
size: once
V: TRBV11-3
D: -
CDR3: CASSRTAYEQYF
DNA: TGTGCCAGCAGCCGTACAGCCTACGAGCAGTACTTC

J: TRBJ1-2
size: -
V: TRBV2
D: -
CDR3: CASSLGGNYGYTF
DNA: TGTGCCAGCAGTTTAGGGGGTAACTATGGCTACACCTTC

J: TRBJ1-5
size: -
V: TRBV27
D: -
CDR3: CASRASGGNQPQHF
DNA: TGTGCCAGCAGGGCCTCAGGGGGCAATCAGCCCCAGCATTTT

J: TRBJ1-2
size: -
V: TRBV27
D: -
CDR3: CASSKWGDYGYTF
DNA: TGTGCCAGCAGCAAGTGGGGGGACTATGGCTACACCTTC

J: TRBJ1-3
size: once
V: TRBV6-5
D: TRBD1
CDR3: CASTIDRGSGNTIYF
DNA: TGTGCCAGCACTATTGACAGGGGCTCTGGAAACACCATATATTTT

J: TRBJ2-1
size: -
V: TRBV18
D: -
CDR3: CASSPSGYGEQFF
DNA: TGTGCCAGCTCACCATCAGGGTATGGTGAGCAGTTCTTC

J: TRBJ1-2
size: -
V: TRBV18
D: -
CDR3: CASSPRSGGYTF
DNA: TGTGCCAGCTCACCTCGCTCGGGAGGCTACACCTTC

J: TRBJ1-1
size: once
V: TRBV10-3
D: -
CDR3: CAISDSTVNTEAFF
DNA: TGTGCCATCAGTGATTCAACAGTGAACACTGAAGCTTTCTTT

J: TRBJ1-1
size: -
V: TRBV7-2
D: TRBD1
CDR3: CASSLQTGTSEAFF
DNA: TGTGCCAGCAGCTTACAGACAGGGACTTCTGAAGCTTTCTTT

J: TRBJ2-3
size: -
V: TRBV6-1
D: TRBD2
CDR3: CASSEFSGSPTDTQYF
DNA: TGTGCCAGCAGTGAATTCAGCGGGAGTCCTACAGATACGCAGTATTTT

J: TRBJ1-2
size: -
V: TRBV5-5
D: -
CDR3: CASIPGLDYGYTF
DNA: TGTGCCAGCATCCCCGGACTGGACTATGGCTACACCTTC

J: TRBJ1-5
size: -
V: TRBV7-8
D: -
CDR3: CASSFDIGSNQPQHF
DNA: TGTGCCAGCAGCTTCGACATTGGGAGCAATCAGCCCCAGCATTTT

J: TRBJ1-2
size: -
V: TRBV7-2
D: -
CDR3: CASSSYQTGPRDGYTF
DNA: TGTGCCAGCAGCTCATACCAGACAGGCCCGCGGGATGGCTACACCTTC

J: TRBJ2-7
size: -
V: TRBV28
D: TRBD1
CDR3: CASSLSRGPDEQYF
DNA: TGTGCCAGCAGTTTATCCAGGGGGCCTGACGAGCAGTACTTC

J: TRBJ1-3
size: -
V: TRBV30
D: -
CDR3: CAWSKGGLISGNTIYF
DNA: TGTGCCTGGAGCAAAGGTGGGCTCATCTCTGGAAACACCATATATTTT